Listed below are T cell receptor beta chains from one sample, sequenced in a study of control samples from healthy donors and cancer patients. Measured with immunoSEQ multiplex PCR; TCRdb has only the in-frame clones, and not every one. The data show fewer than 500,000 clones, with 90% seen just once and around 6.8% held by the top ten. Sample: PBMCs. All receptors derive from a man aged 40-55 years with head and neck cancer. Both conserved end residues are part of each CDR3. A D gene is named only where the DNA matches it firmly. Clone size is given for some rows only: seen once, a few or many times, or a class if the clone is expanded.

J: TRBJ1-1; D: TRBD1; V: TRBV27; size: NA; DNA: TGTGCCAGCAGTTCTCCAGGGGGGAAAGCTTTCTTT; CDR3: CASSSPGGKAFF
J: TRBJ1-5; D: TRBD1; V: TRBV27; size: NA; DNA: TGTGCCAGCAGTTCCCAGGACAGGGCGTTTCAGCCCCAGCATTTT; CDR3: CASSSQDRAFQPQHF
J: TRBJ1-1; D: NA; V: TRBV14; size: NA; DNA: TGTGCCAGCAGCCGATTTAACAGGGAAGTCACTGAAGCTTTCTTT; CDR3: CASSRFNREVTEAFF
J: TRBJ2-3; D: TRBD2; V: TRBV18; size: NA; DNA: TGTGCCAGCTCACCCCGGACTAGCGGTAGCACAGATACGCAGTATTTT; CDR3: CASSPRTSGSTDTQYF
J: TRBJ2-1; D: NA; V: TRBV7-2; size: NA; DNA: TGTGCCAGCAGCTTAGTTTTGATCGGTCTAGCGATTGTCAATGAGCAGTTCTTC; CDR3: CASSLVLIGLAIVNEQFF
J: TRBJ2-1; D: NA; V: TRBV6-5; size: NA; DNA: TGTGCCAGCAGTTTGGGACGTTACAATGAGCAGTTCTTC; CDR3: CASSLGRYNEQFF
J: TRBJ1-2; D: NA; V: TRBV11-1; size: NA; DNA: TGTGCCAGCAGCGCCCGACAGGATCACTATGGCTACACCTTC; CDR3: CASSARQDHYGYTF
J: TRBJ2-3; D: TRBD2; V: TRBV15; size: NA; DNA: TGTGCCACCAGCCCCGCCGAGCGGGGGGTGGCAGATACGCAGTATTTT; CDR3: CATSPAERGVADTQYF
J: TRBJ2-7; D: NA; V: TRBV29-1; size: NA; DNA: TGCAGCGTTGCAACTTTACAGGGCCACGAGCAGTACTTC; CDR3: CSVATLQGHEQYF
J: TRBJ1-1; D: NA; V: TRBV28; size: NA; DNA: TGTGCCAGCAGTAGGGAGTTAGGGGGCACTGAAGCTTTCTTT; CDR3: CASSRELGGTEAFF
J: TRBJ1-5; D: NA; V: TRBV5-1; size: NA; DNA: TGCGCCAGCAGCTTGACTCACCGGGATACAAGTCAGCCCCAGCATTTT; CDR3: CASSLTHRDTSQPQHF
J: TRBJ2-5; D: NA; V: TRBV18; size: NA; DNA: TGTGCCAGCTCATTCGGGCCTCCGGAGGGAGAGACCCAGTACTTC; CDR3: CASSFGPPEGETQYF
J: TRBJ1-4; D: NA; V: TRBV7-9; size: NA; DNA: TGTGCCAGCAGCTTCGGGGAGGCTAATGAAAAACTGTTTTTT; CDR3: CASSFGEANEKLFF
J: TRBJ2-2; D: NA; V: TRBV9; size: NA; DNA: TGTGCCAGCAGCGTAGAGAACACCGGGGAGCTGTTTTTT; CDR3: CASSVENTGELFF
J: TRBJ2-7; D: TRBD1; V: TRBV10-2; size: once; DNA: TGCGCCAGCAGTGGGCTGGGGACAGCCTACGAGCAGTACTTC; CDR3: CASSGLGTAYEQYF
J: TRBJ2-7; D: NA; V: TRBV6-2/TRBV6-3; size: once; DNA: TGCGCCAGCAGTTACGGCAGGGGGGGCTACGAGCAGTACTTC; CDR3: CASSYGRGGYEQYF
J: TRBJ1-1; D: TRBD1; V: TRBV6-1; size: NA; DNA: TGTGCCAGCGGACAGGGGGCTGGGAACACTGAAGCTTTCTTT; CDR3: CASGQGAGNTEAFF
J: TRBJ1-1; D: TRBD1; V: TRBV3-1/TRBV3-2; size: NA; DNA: TGTGCCAGCAGCCGCGAGACAGGGAGCGCTTTCTTT; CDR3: CASSRETGSAFF
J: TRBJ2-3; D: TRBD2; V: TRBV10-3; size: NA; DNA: TGTGCCATCAGCTTTAGCGGGGGGGGTAGCACAGATACGCAGTATTTT; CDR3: CAISFSGGGSTDTQYF
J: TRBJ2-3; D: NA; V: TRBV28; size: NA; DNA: TGTGCCAGCAGTGGCGGCAGGGGTTACACAGATACGCAGTATTTT; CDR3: CASSGGRGYTDTQYF
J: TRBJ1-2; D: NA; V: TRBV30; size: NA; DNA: TGTGCCTGGATACGGGACCTCGCTAACTATGGCTACACCTTC; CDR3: CAWIRDLANYGYTF
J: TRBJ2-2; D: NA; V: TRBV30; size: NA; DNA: TGTGCCTGGGGACCGGGGCCGGGGATCGGGGAGCTGTTTTTT; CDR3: CAWGPGPGIGELFF
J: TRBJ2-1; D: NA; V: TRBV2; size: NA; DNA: TGTGCCAGCAGTGAAGAGGTGTCCTCCTACAATGAGCAGTTCTTC; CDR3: CASSEEVSSYNEQFF
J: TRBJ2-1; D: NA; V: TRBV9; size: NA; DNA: TGTGCCAGCAGCCCCAGGTCTTTCGATTACAATGAGCAGTTCTTC; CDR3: CASSPRSFDYNEQFF
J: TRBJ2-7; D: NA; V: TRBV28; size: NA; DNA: TGTGCCAGCAGTTCAGGGAGCTCTATAAACTACGAGCAGTACTTC; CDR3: CASSSGSSINYEQYF
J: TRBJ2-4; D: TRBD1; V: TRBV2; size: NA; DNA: TGTGCCAGCAGACCGGGACAGGGTTTTGATGCCAAAAACATTCAGTACTTC; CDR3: CASRPGQGFDAKNIQYF
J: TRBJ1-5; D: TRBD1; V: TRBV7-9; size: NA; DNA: TGTGCCAGCAGCGGGGGACAGCTCAATCAGCCCCAGCATTTT; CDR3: CASSGGQLNQPQHF
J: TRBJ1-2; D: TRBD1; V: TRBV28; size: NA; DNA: TGTGCCAGCAGTCATGGACAGGGTATGTGGGGCTATGGCTACACCTTC; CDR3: CASSHGQGMWGYGYTF
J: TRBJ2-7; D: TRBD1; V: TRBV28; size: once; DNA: TGTGCCAGCAACCGGGACAGGAACTACGAGCAGTACTTC; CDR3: CASNRDRNYEQYF
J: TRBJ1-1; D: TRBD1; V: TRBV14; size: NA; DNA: TGTGCCAGCAGCCTTCTACAGGGGTCTTACACTGAAGCTTTCTTT; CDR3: CASSLLQGSYTEAFF
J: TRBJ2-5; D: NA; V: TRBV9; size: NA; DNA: TGTGCCAGCAGCGTGTGGGGCGCGGGGGAGACCCAGTACTTC; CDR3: CASSVWGAGETQYF
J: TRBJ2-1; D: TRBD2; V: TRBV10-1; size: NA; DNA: TGCGCCAGCAGTGTGGGACTAGCGGGAGTTGAGCAGTTCTTC; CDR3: CASSVGLAGVEQFF
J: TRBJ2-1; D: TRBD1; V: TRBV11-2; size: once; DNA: TGTGCCAGCAGCTTAAGGACAGGGAGCAATGAGCAGTTCTTC; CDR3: CASSLRTGSNEQFF